The clone carrying this T cell receptor (beta chain) was found a few times. The antigen remains unidentified. TCRdb re-called the 5' RACE reads through MiXCR, storing one row per CDR3 protein. The data contain hundreds of thousands of distinct CDR3 sequences, 23% of them singletons. The entry originates in a study of T-cell memory formation after mild COVID-19. Study in general: Largely donor-specific TCR clusters were found.

Study results and limitations: Balance between CD4 and CD8 was seen in clones contracting day 15 to 85, and a CD4+ lean was seen in later expanders. Memory sampled before infection contained some responding clones, suggesting cross-reactive memory joined. In second-wave clones peaking day 37, SARS-CoV-2 specificity remained unconfirmed.

This CDR3 contains 15 residues. Germline CDR1 SGHRS, CDR2 YFSETQ. The V segment lost 0 bases and the J segment 4 bases; nucleotides outside the gene matches: 4. Sequencing was carried out using PBMCs or a T cell subset sorted from them (not recorded which). The rearrangement uses TRBV5-1 and TRBJ2-7, with 10 nucleotides matching TRBD2. This receptor was obtained from an adult woman who had mild COVID-19 (a few samples of this study predate the infection). Cell type and time point are not known. The CDR3 DNA sequence: TGCGCCAGCAGCTTGGCTAGCGGGAGTGTATACGAGCAGTACTTC. It is translated as CASSLASGSVYEQYF. Using reference TRBV5-1 and TRBJ2-7 for the parts outside the CDR3, the full variable domain is KAGVTQTPRYLIKTRGQQVTLSCSPISGHRSVSWYQQTPGQGLQFLFEYFSETQRNKGNFPGRFSGRQFSNSRSEMNVSTLELGDSALYLCASSLASGSVYEQYFGPGTRLTVT.